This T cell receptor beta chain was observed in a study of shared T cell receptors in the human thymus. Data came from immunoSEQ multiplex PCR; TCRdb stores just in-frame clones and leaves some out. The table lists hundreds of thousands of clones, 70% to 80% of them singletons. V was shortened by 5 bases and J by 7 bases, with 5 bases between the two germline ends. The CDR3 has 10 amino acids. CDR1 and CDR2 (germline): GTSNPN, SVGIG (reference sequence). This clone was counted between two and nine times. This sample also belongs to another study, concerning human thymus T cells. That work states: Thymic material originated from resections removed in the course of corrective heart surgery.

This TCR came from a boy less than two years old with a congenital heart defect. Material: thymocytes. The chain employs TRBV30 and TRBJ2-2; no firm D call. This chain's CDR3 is CAWGSGELFF. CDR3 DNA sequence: TGTGCCTGGGGCAGCGGGGAGCTGTTTTTT. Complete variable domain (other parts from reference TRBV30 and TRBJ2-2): SQTIHQWPATLVQPVGSPLSLECTVEGTSNPNLYWYRQAAGRGLQLLFYSVGIGQISSEVPQNLSASRPQDRQFILSSKKLLLSDSGFYLCAWGSGELFFGEGSRLTVL.